A selection of T cell receptor beta chains follows, all from one sample in a study of shared clonotypes between healthy human individuals. Produced via immunoSEQ multiplex PCR; TCRdb's table is partial and in-frame only. The data hold 950,000 to 1,100,000 clones, with 65% to 75% observed a single time. Sequenced: memory CD4+ T cells sorted from blood. Source of these receptors: a man younger than 35 in good health. CDR3s include the opening cysteine and the closing phenylalanine or tryptophan. The order of the fields is V gene, clone size, J gene, D gene, CDR3 DNA, CDR3 protein. D genes are given only for firm matches. Expanded clones are given a class, and other clones once, few, many or no size at all.

V: TRBV27
size: many
J: TRBJ1-4
D: TRBD1
DNA: TGTGCCAGCAAACTAACGACAGGGCCTAATGAAAAACTGTTTTTT
CDR3: CASKLTTGPNEKLFF

V: TRBV13
size: few
J: TRBJ1-2
D: -
DNA: TGTGCCAGCAGCTCGGGACCGTATGGCTACACCTTC
CDR3: CASSSGPYGYTF

V: TRBV7-3
size: -
J: TRBJ2-5
D: -
DNA: TGTGCCAGCAGTCGATCTGGGCAAGAGACCCAGTACTTC
CDR3: CASSRSGQETQYF

V: TRBV7-2
size: -
J: TRBJ2-3
D: -
DNA: TGTGCCAGCAGCCCCACCCTCTGGAGAAGCGGGACAGATACGCAGTATTTT
CDR3: CASSPTLWRSGTDTQYF

V: TRBV10-3
size: -
J: TRBJ2-2
D: -
DNA: TGTGCCATCAGTCGAACACACGCGAACACCGGGGAGCTGTTTTTT
CDR3: CAISRTHANTGELFF

V: TRBV15
size: -
J: TRBJ1-2
D: TRBD1
DNA: TGTGCCACCAGCGCGCCCCACAGGGGATTTAGAGGCTACACCTTC
CDR3: CATSAPHRGFRGYTF

V: TRBV5-4
size: -
J: TRBJ1-1
D: -
DNA: TGTGCCAGCAGCTTGGAGGAGGGTGAAGCTTTCTTT
CDR3: CASSLEEGEAFF

V: TRBV2
size: -
J: TRBJ2-3
D: -
DNA: TGTGCCAGCAGGCCACGGGAGTCCACAGATACGCAGTATTTT
CDR3: CASRPRESTDTQYF

V: TRBV28
size: -
J: TRBJ1-6
D: TRBD1
DNA: TGTGCCAGCAGCCCAACAGGGGTCGGGGAACCCCTCCACTTT
CDR3: CASSPTGVGEPLHF

V: TRBV6-1
size: many
J: TRBJ2-1
D: -
DNA: TGTGCCAGCAGTGAACGGCCCCGTAATGAGCAGTTCTTC
CDR3: CASSERPRNEQFF

V: TRBV19
size: few
J: TRBJ2-3
D: -
DNA: TGTGCCAGTAGTCCGGGAACAGATACGCAGTATTTT
CDR3: CASSPGTDTQYF

V: TRBV7-2
size: -
J: TRBJ2-1
D: TRBD2
DNA: TGTGCCAGCAGCCTTTCTAGCGGGAGCTACAATGAGCAGTTCTTC
CDR3: CASSLSSGSYNEQFF

V: TRBV6-1
size: few
J: TRBJ1-2
D: -
DNA: TGTGCCAGCAGTGGCCGTCCTGGGGACGTGAGGGGCTACACCTTC
CDR3: CASSGRPGDVRGYTF

V: TRBV30
size: -
J: TRBJ2-5
D: -
DNA: TGTGCCTGGGCTGGGGTTTTGAGGGAGACCCAGTACTTC
CDR3: CAWAGVLRETQYF

V: TRBV30
size: -
J: TRBJ2-6
D: TRBD1
DNA: TGTGCCTGGAGCCGAACCGGGACAGGGGGTTCTGGGGCCAACGTCCTGACTTTC
CDR3: CAWSRTGTGGSGANVLTF

V: TRBV27
size: -
J: TRBJ2-7
D: -
DNA: TGTGCCAGCACCCTTAGCGGAGACAGCCTTTTTAGCTCCTACGAGCAGTACTTC
CDR3: CASTLSGDSLFSSYEQYF

V: TRBV30
size: many
J: TRBJ2-6
D: -
DNA: TGTGCCTGGGGGGGAGTCGGTAGCTCTGGGGCCAACGTCCTGACTTTC
CDR3: CAWGGVGSSGANVLTF

V: TRBV9
size: -
J: TRBJ2-3
D: TRBD2
DNA: TGTGCCAGCAGCGTAGCGGGGGGGGGCCCCACAGATACGCAGTATTTT
CDR3: CASSVAGGGPTDTQYF

V: TRBV2
size: -
J: TRBJ1-5
D: -
DNA: TGTGCCAGCACCCCCGGGCCTAATCAGCCCCAGCATTTT
CDR3: CASTPGPNQPQHF

V: TRBV7-8
size: -
J: TRBJ1-1
D: -
DNA: TGTGCCAGCAGCCTTGCCATCGGAACTGAAGCTTTCTTT
CDR3: CASSLAIGTEAFF